This TCR beta chain was profiled in a study of blood T cell repertoires in COVID-19. For the study at large: Donors in the United States, Italy and Spain gave samples during acute or convalescent COVID-19. PBMCs, B-cell-depleted T cells, or T cells were the source of the cDNA or gDNA that made up the material.

As processed by the authors: By means of reference gene primer amplification, nucleated cell counts were estimated. This table comes from immunoSEQ multiplex PCR, and its TCRdb copy is limited to in-frame clones, with some not included. The V and J calls and clone size come from that table; D and trimming were worked out from the DNA. Among fewer than 80,000 clones listed, roughly 90% were seen once. This CDR3 contains 10 residues. V was shortened by 8 bases and J by 13 bases, with 9 bases between the two germline ends. From germline, CDR1 is MDHEN and CDR2 SYDVKM. The TCR was taken from a woman older than 75 with active or convalescent COVID-19. The rearrangement links TRBV28 to TRBJ1-6, with D hard to call. The sample comprised peripheral blood. The CDR3 loop is CASGPRPLHF. In DNA form, the CDR3 reads TGTGCCAGCGGGCCCAGGCCCCTCCACTTT.